This T cell receptor beta chain is drawn from a study of blood T cell repertoires in COVID-19. In germline, CDR1 is MGHRA, CDR2 YSYEKL. V shed 1 base and J shed 4 bases, with 16 bases lying between them. CDR3 length: 17 amino acids. TCRdb keeps only in-frame clones here, not all; method: immunoSEQ multiplex PCR. The sample holds some 46,000 clones; 70% to 90% are singletons and the top ten take roughly 34%. The chain combines TRBV4-1 with TRBJ2-2; possibly TRBD2 for D (6 bases). Sequenced material: peripheral blood. This receptor was taken from an elderly woman with COVID-19, enrolled during active disease. CDR3 loop: CASSQGGRGGGTGELFF. Written as DNA, the CDR3 is TGCGCCAGCAGCCAAGGGGGAAGGGGAGGAGGCACCGGGGAGCTGTTTTTT.